These T cell receptor beta chains were read from a single sample in a study of T-cell reconstitution after alpha-beta-depleted transplantation in children. MiXCR, run by TCRdb on the PCR reads, gives a single entry per CDR3 protein. The sample contains 640,000 or so distinct CDR3 sequences, roughly 17% of which appear only once. Sequencing was performed on PBMCs from the stem cell graft donor, taken from the stem cell graft. These receptors were obtained from a human donor who donated a stem cell graft to a child with acute myeloid leukemia. CDR3s include the opening cysteine and the closing phenylalanine or tryptophan. A D gene is named only where the DNA matches it firmly. Clone size is given for some rows only: seen once, a few or many times, or a class if the clone is expanded.

V: TRBV28; D: -; size: -; J: TRBJ2-5; DNA: TGTGCCAGCAGTTTATTAGGCGTTCTGGAGACCCAGTACTTC; CDR3: CASSLLGVLETQYF
V: TRBV27; D: TRBD2; size: many; J: TRBJ2-7; DNA: TGTGCCAGCAGTTTTGAACGGGGGGGCCTTTACGAGCAGTACTTC; CDR3: CASSFERGGLYEQYF
V: TRBV6-1; D: TRBD1; size: many; J: TRBJ1-1; DNA: TGTGCCAGCAGTGAAGCGCCGGGACAGGGCCATACTGAAGCTTTCTTT; CDR3: CASSEAPGQGHTEAFF
V: TRBV12-3/TRBV12-4; D: -; size: -; J: TRBJ1-4; DNA: TGTGCATGCAGTTTACAAAGGGGCCCTTCCAACCCAAAAAAACTGTTTTTT; CDR3: CACSLQRGPSNPKKLFF
V: TRBV12-3/TRBV12-4; D: TRBD1; size: few; J: TRBJ2-5; DNA: TGTGCCAGCAGTCCGGGGACAGGGGGCCTGTACACGGGGACCCAGTACTTC; CDR3: CASSPGTGGLYTGTQYF
V: TRBV13; D: TRBD1; size: few; J: TRBJ2-2; DNA: TGTGCCAGCAGCCCTGACAGGGGGAACACCGGGGAGCTGTTTTTT; CDR3: CASSPDRGNTGELFF
V: TRBV12-3/TRBV12-4; D: -; size: -; J: TRBJ2-6; DNA: TGTGCCAGCAGCCCGGACGCTCGGGCCAACGTCCTGACTTTC; CDR3: CASSPDARANVLTF
V: TRBV20-1; D: -; size: many; J: TRBJ1-2; DNA: TGCAGTGCTAGGGTTCCCGTCGGTTATGGCTACACCTTC; CDR3: CSARVPVGYGYTF
V: TRBV21-1; D: -; size: -; J: TRBJ1-2; DNA: TGTGCCAGCAGCACCGGAAAAAGCTTCTATGGCTACACCTTC; CDR3: CASSTGKSFYGYTF
V: TRBV20-1; D: -; size: -; J: TRBJ2-2; DNA: TGCAGTGCTTACGGACAGGAGGGCCCCGGCACCGGGGAGCTGTTTTTT; CDR3: CSAYGQEGPGTGELFF
V: TRBV5-1; D: -; size: few; J: TRBJ1-4; DNA: TGCGCCAGCAGCTTGGCCGGACTGCGAATTAATGAAAAACTGTTTTTT; CDR3: CASSLAGLRINEKLFF
V: TRBV5-8; D: -; size: -; J: TRBJ2-1; DNA: TGTGCCAGCAGCTTGGAACAGGGCACCTACAATGAGCAGTTCTTC; CDR3: CASSLEQGTYNEQFF
V: TRBV7-6; D: -; size: few; J: TRBJ2-2; DNA: TGTGCCAGCAGCTTAGGATCAGGGTCAAACACCGGGGAGCTGTTTTTT; CDR3: CASSLGSGSNTGELFF
V: TRBV20-1; D: -; size: many; J: TRBJ2-1; DNA: TGCAGTGCTAGGGATGAGCAGTTCTTC; CDR3: CSARDEQFF
V: TRBV20-1; D: -; size: many; J: TRBJ1-6; DNA: TGCAGTGCTACGACAGCCTCCAATTCACCCCTCCACTTT; CDR3: CSATTASNSPLHF
V: TRBV7-2; D: TRBD1; size: -; J: TRBJ1-5; DNA: TGTGCCAGCAGCTTACGGGGACAGGGGGGTCAGTCCCAGCATTTT; CDR3: CASSLRGQGGQSQHF
V: TRBV7-2; D: -; size: many; J: TRBJ1-1; DNA: TGTGCCAGCAGCTTAGGCCCCTACGATACTGAAGCTTTCTTT; CDR3: CASSLGPYDTEAFF
V: TRBV20-1; D: TRBD2; size: many; J: TRBJ2-7; DNA: TGCAGTGCTAGGGGGGGGATATCCCCCTACGAGCAGTACTTC; CDR3: CSARGGISPYEQYF
V: TRBV20-1; D: -; size: -; J: TRBJ1-6; DNA: TGCAGTGCTAGAGATCCGGGGGGAACCTATAATTCACCCCTCCACTTT; CDR3: CSARDPGGTYNSPLHF
V: TRBV20-1; D: -; size: -; J: TRBJ2-2; DNA: TGCAGTGCTAGAGATGCGGAGCTAGCCGGGGAGCTGTTTTTT; CDR3: CSARDAELAGELFF
V: TRBV29-1; D: -; size: many; J: TRBJ2-2; DNA: TGCAGCGCCGGCATGTCGGGCCGGAACACCGGGGAGCTGTTTTTT; CDR3: CSAGMSGRNTGELFF
V: TRBV20-1; D: -; size: many; J: TRBJ1-5; DNA: TGCAGTGCTAGAAGGTCAGGGATGGACAATCAGCCCCAGCATTTT; CDR3: CSARRSGMDNQPQHF
V: TRBV7-3; D: TRBD1; size: many; J: TRBJ2-3; DNA: TGTGCCAGCAGCCGGACAGGGGGGGATACGCAGTATTTT; CDR3: CASSRTGGDTQYF
V: TRBV5-4; D: -; size: -; J: TRBJ2-5; DNA: TGTGCCAGCAGCTTGGCCGGTAGCACAGAGACCCAGTACTTC; CDR3: CASSLAGSTETQYF
V: TRBV28; D: TRBD2; size: few; J: TRBJ2-5; DNA: TGTGCCAGCAGTCTCCTGACTAGCGGGGGGTCCACGTACCAAGAGACCCAGTACTTC; CDR3: CASSLLTSGGSTYQETQYF
V: TRBV20-1; D: -; size: few; J: TRBJ2-7; DNA: TGCAGTGCTGGGGGGACTCATCAGTACTTC; CDR3: CSAGGTHQYF
V: TRBV5-5; D: -; size: few; J: TRBJ2-3; DNA: TGTGCCAGCAGCCGTGGGGCAGGGTCGGAAACAGATACGCAGTATTTT; CDR3: CASSRGAGSETDTQYF
V: TRBV7-2; D: TRBD1; size: -; J: TRBJ1-5; DNA: TGTGCCAGCAGCTTAGCCCCTACAGGGGGCAATCAGCCCCAGCATTTT; CDR3: CASSLAPTGGNQPQHF
V: TRBV18; D: -; size: -; J: TRBJ1-5; DNA: TGTGCCAGCTCACCCGGGCTGGGCGGTCAGCCCCAGCATTTT; CDR3: CASSPGLGGQPQHF
V: TRBV20-1; D: -; size: -; J: TRBJ2-2; DNA: TGCAGTGCTAGGGATCAAGCACACACCGGGGAGCTGTTTTTT; CDR3: CSARDQAHTGELFF
V: TRBV7-9; D: TRBD1; size: few; J: TRBJ1-5; DNA: TGTGCCAGCAGCGATGGACAGGCTTATAGCAATCAGCCCCAGCATTTT; CDR3: CASSDGQAYSNQPQHF
V: TRBV10-3; D: TRBD1; size: few; J: TRBJ1-5; DNA: TGTGCCATCAGTGAACAGGGGGTCAGCAATCAGCCCCAGCATTTT; CDR3: CAISEQGVSNQPQHF
V: TRBV5-1; D: -; size: few; J: TRBJ2-1; DNA: TGCGCCAGCAGCTTTGGGGTTCGCGGAGAGGGAGTGAATGAGCAGTTCTTC; CDR3: CASSFGVRGEGVNEQFF
V: TRBV24-1; D: -; size: many; J: TRBJ1-1; DNA: TGTGCCACCAGTGACCCTCAAGACACTGAAGCTTTCTTT; CDR3: CATSDPQDTEAFF
V: TRBV11-2; D: TRBD1; size: -; J: TRBJ1-2; DNA: TGTGCCAGCAGCTACGACAGGGGGCCTCTTCCTAACTATGGCTACACCTTC; CDR3: CASSYDRGPLPNYGYTF
V: TRBV20-1; D: TRBD1; size: many; J: TRBJ1-5; DNA: TGCAGTGCGGCGACAGGGTATAGCAATCAGCCCCAGCATTTT; CDR3: CSAATGYSNQPQHF
V: TRBV7-2; D: -; size: -; J: TRBJ1-4; DNA: TGTGCCAGCAGTCTAATCGCCGAGTGGGAACTGTTTTTT; CDR3: CASSLIAEWELFF
V: TRBV7-9; D: TRBD1; size: -; J: TRBJ2-3; DNA: TGTGCCAGCAGCAACTGGGACAGGGGGCGAGGCACAGATACGCAGTATTTT; CDR3: CASSNWDRGRGTDTQYF
V: TRBV6-2/TRBV6-3; D: -; size: few; J: TRBJ1-1; DNA: TGTGCCAGCAGCAAACTCAGGGGCTTGGCTTTCTTT; CDR3: CASSKLRGLAFF
V: TRBV29-1; D: TRBD1; size: many; J: TRBJ2-7; DNA: TGCAGCGTTGGCCGGACAGGGGCAACCTACGAGCAGTACTTC; CDR3: CSVGRTGATYEQYF
V: TRBV29-1; D: TRBD1; size: many; J: TRBJ2-5; DNA: TGCAGCGTTCCGGACAGGGGTGGGGACGCCCAGTACTTC; CDR3: CSVPDRGGDAQYF
V: TRBV5-6; D: -; size: many; J: TRBJ1-1; DNA: TGTGCCAGCAGCCTTACGACGGGCGGTGAAGCTTTCTTT; CDR3: CASSLTTGGEAFF
V: TRBV29-1; D: -; size: many; J: TRBJ2-2; DNA: TGCAGCGTGCCAGGAGGTGGCGGGGAGCTGTTTTTT; CDR3: CSVPGGGGELFF
V: TRBV20-1; D: TRBD1; size: many; J: TRBJ2-1; DNA: TGCAGTGCTTATCCGGGACAGGGGATCAATGAGCAGTTCTTC; CDR3: CSAYPGQGINEQFF
V: TRBV20-1; D: -; size: many; J: TRBJ1-2; DNA: TGCAGTGCTAGAGAACGAGGGCGGCCGAGGGGAGGCTACACCTTC; CDR3: CSARERGRPRGGYTF
V: TRBV29-1; D: TRBD1; size: many; J: TRBJ1-2; DNA: TGCAGCGTTCAAACCTGGCAGGGGGCAGAAGGTGGCTACACCTTC; CDR3: CSVQTWQGAEGGYTF
V: TRBV11-2; D: -; size: few; J: TRBJ2-5; DNA: TGTGCCAGCAGTTTCCCTTTGTACCAAGAGACCCAGTACTTC; CDR3: CASSFPLYQETQYF
V: TRBV29-1; D: -; size: many; J: TRBJ2-2; DNA: TGCAGCGTTTGCAAGAGTGGGACCGGGGAGCTGTTTTTT; CDR3: CSVCKSGTGELFF
V: TRBV19; D: -; size: -; J: TRBJ2-5; DNA: TGTGCCAGTCGGGGCTACCAAGAGACCCAGTACTTC; CDR3: CASRGYQETQYF
V: TRBV12-3/TRBV12-4; D: TRBD2; size: few; J: TRBJ2-1; DNA: TGTGCCAGCTCCTACATGAGCGGGGGGTTATACAATGAGCAGTTCTTC; CDR3: CASSYMSGGLYNEQFF
V: TRBV25-1; D: -; size: once; J: TRBJ1-1; DNA: TGTGCCAGCAGTGAATTCGGGGGGGTCCTGAACACTGAAGCTTTCTTT; CDR3: CASSEFGGVLNTEAFF
V: TRBV6-1; D: -; size: -; J: TRBJ2-1; DNA: TGTGCCAGCAGGCCCGCCGGATTGTACAATGAGCAGTTCTTC; CDR3: CASRPAGLYNEQFF
V: TRBV11-2; D: -; size: -; J: TRBJ1-5; DNA: TGTGCCAGCAGCTTAGAAGGTATTTTCAATCAGCCCCAGCATTTT; CDR3: CASSLEGIFNQPQHF
V: TRBV24-1; D: -; size: -; J: TRBJ2-2; DNA: TGTGCCACCAGTTGGACGGATCCCGGGGAGCTGTTTTTT; CDR3: CATSWTDPGELFF
V: TRBV7-2; D: -; size: many; J: TRBJ1-2; DNA: TGTGCCAGCAGCTTAAATCTCGGGGATGGCTACACCTTC; CDR3: CASSLNLGDGYTF
V: TRBV20-1; D: TRBD1; size: -; J: TRBJ2-5; DNA: TGCAGTTCCAGGTCCCCGGCCACAGGGGTAGAGACCCAGTACTTC; CDR3: CSSRSPATGVETQYF